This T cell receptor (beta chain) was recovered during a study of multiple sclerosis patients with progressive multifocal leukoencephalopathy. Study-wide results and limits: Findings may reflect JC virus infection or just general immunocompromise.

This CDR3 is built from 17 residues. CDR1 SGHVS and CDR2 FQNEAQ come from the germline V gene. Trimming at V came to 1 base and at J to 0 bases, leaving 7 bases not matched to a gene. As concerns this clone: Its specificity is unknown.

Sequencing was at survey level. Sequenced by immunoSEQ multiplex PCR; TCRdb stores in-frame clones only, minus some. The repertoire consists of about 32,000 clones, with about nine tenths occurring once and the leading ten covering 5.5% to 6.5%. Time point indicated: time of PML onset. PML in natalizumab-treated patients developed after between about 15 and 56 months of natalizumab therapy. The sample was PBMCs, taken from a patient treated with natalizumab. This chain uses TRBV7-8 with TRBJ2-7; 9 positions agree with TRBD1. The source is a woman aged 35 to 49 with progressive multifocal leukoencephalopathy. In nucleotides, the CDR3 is TGTGCCAGCAGCTTAGTCCTGGACAGGGGTTTCTCCTACGAGCAGTACTTC. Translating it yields CASSLVLDRGFSYEQYF.